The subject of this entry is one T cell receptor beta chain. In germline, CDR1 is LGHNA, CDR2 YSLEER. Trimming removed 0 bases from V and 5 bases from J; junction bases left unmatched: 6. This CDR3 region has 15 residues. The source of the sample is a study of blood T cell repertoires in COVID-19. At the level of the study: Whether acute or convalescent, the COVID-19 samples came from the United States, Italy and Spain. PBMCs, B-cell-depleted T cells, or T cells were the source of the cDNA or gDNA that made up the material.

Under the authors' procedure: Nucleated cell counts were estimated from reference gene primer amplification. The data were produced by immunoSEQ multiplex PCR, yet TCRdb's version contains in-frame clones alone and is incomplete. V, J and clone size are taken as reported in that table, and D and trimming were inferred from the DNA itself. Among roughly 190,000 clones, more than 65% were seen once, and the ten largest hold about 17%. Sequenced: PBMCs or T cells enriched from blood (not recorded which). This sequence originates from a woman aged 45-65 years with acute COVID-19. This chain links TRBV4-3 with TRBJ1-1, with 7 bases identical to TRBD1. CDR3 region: CASSQEGGGHTEAFF. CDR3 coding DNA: TGCGCCAGCAGCCAAGAAGGAGGGGGCCATACTGAAGCTTTCTTT.